The 22 T cell receptor beta chains given below trace back to one sample, sequenced in a study of Ad26.COV2.S vaccination and SARS-CoV-2 variants. Noted treatment: approximately 18 received Ad26.COV2.S at low or high dose, single or two shots; about 5 received placebo; per-sample allocation not given. Collection of samples fell on day 63 after the first vaccine or placebo injection. Here immunoSEQ multiplex PCR was the method, and the copy in TCRdb shows in-frame clones only, minus some. The table shows about 390,000 clones, with less than 90% occurring only once. Sample: peripheral blood, taken in a trial of Ad26.COV2.S vaccine versus placebo. Receptors originate from a person aged 18 to 65 who received the Ad26.COV2.S COVID-19 vaccine or a placebo.

Of note for this clone: This sample also contains other DNA sequences that code for the same CDR3. This rearrangement joins TRBV5-6 to TRBJ1-2; D unclear. The ends were cut back, 0 bases at V and 4 bases at J, with 4 bases in the middle. The CDR3 runs 12 residues. Germline-derived CDR1 and CDR2 are SGHDT and YYEEEE. In DNA form, the CDR3 reads TGTGCCAGCAGCTTGGAGGGCTATGGCTACACCTTC. It encodes CASSLEGYGYTF. Complete variable domain (other parts from reference TRBV5-6 and TRBJ1-2): DAGVTQSPTHLIKTRGQQVTLRCSPKSGHDTVSWYQQALGQGPQFIFQYYEEEERQRGNFPDRFSGHQFPNYSSELNVNALLLGDSALYLCASSLEGYGYTFGSGTRLTVV.

V and J are TRBV6-5 and TRBJ1-2, with TRBD1 as a possible D gene (6 bases). The length of the CDR3 is 13 residues. The germline V and J ends were trimmed by 10 bases and 2 bases, with 14 bases remaining between them. Per the germline V gene, CDR1 is MNHEY and CDR2 is SVGAGI. In nucleotides, the CDR3 is TGTGCCACCTTCGGGGGGCGCAACTATGGCTACACCTTC. Translating it yields CATFGGRNYGYTF.

The rearrangement joins TRBV18 to TRBJ2-3; 10 bases match TRBD1. J was trimmed by 5 bases and V by 1 base; bases with no gene match: 6. There are 16 residues in the CDR3. The germline gives CDR1 KGHSH, CDR2 LQKENI. The CDR3 protein is CASSPRETGGGDTQYF. DNA of the CDR3: TGTGCCAGCTCACCACGCGAGACAGGGGGCGGAGATACGCAGTATTTT.

The chain joins TRBV6-5 to TRBJ2-1; 8 positions agree with TRBD2. CDR1 and CDR2 (germline): MNHEY, SVGAGI. V dropped 0 bases and J dropped 6; count of bases not matched to a gene: 4. This CDR3 region has 15 residues. In DNA, the CDR3 is TGTGCCAGCAGTTACTCGTGGACTAGCATCAATGAGCAGTTCTTC. Encoded protein: CASSYSWTSINEQFF.

The chain joins TRBV7-8 to TRBJ1-5; 7 bases line up with TRBD1. Losses at the gene ends were 6 bases for V and 0 bases for J; bases not matched to a gene: 5. CDR1 and CDR2 (germline): SGHVS, FQNEAQ. This CDR3 has 15 residues. DNA for the CDR3: TGTGCCAGCAGAGATGGGACAGTTAGCAATCAGCCCCAGCATTTT. It translates to CASRDGTVSNQPQHF.

This clone has only a few counts. The chain has TRBV2 and TRBJ1-4; D perhaps matches TRBD1 (5 bases). This CDR3 has 15 amino acids. V was shortened by 5 bases and J by 7 bases, with 17 bases between the two germline ends. The germline V gene has CDR1 SNHLY and CDR2 FYNNEI. CDR3 region: CASSSTGSGGEKLFF. CDR3 nucleotides: TGTGCCAGCAGTTCCACAGGAAGCGGAGGTGAAAAACTGTTTTTT.

V usage is TRBV7-6 and J usage is TRBJ1-1, with D possibly TRBD1 on 6 matching bases. Germline CDR1 reads SGHVS; CDR2 reads FNYEAQ. V was cut by 3 bases and J by 2 bases, with 10 bases left in between. This CDR3 has 14 residues. DNA for the CDR3: TGTGCCAGCAGCTTCCAGACAGGAAACACTGAAGCTTTCTTT. This gives the protein CASSFQTGNTEAFF.

This chain uses TRBV4-3 with TRBJ2-7; D ambiguous. Between the trimmed V and J ends, which lost 3 bases and 1 base, there was a span of 16 bases. The CDR3 totals 16 residues. The V gene's germline CDR1 is LGHNA and CDR2 YSLEER. The CDR3 reads CASSQPPLDGSYEQYF. The CDR3 DNA is TGCGCCAGCAGCCAGCCCCCGTTGGACGGATCCTACGAGCAGTACTTC.

The gene calls are TRBV11-2 and TRBJ1-2, with D perhaps matching TRBD1 (6 bases). Germline-derived CDR1 and CDR2 are SGHAT and FQNNGV. The CDR3 has 15 amino acids. Trimming pared 4 bases from V and 6 bases from J, leaving 18 bases between. The CDR3 nucleotides read TGTGCCAGCAGCTCCAATAAGGGAGGGGGTGATGGCTACACCTTC. Its protein product is CASSSNKGGGDGYTF. Full variable domain (remainder filled in from reference TRBV11-2 and TRBJ1-2): EAGVAQSPRYKIIEKRQSVAFWCNPISGHATLYWYQQILGQGPKLLIQFQNNGVVDDSQLPKDRFSAERLKGVDSTLKIQPAKLEDSAVYLCASSSNKGGGDGYTFGSGTRLTVV.

This sequence joins TRBV10-3 and TRBJ2-6; D call uncertain. This CDR3 has 14 amino acids. With 3 bases removed from V and 0 bases from J, the gap between germline ends came to 3 bases. Per germline, CDR1 ENHRY and CDR2 SYGVKD. CDR3 bases: TGTGCCATCAGTGATAACTCTGGGGCCAACGTCCTGACTTTC. Encoded protein: CAISDNSGANVLTF.

V is TRBV9 and J is TRBJ1-1, with D maybe TRBD1 (5 bases). Per the germline V gene, CDR1 is SGDLS and CDR2 is YYNGEE. The CDR3 runs 15 residues. Trimming took 4 bases from V and 1 from J, leaving 14 bases between them. DNA for the CDR3: TGTGCCAGCAGCCACTACGGGGCTTCGAACACTGAAGCTTTCTTT. Protein sequence: CASSHYGASNTEAFF.

The V gene is TRBV19, the J gene TRBJ1-1; 7 bases map to TRBD1. Germline CDR1 is LNHDA and CDR2 is SQIVND (reference sequence). Losses at the gene ends were 6 bases for V and 0 bases for J; bases not matched to a gene: 13. The CDR3 sequence is 17 residues long. The CDR3 region is CASRTSEGAGMNTEAFF. CDR3 DNA: TGTGCCAGTAGGACCAGTGAGGGGGCGGGAATGAACACTGAAGCTTTCTTT.

This rearrangement joins TRBV6-5 to TRBJ1-5, with 7 positions matching TRBD1. CDR1 is MNHEY, CDR2 SVGAGI, per germline. The CDR3 spans 15 residues. Unmatched junction bases numbered 5, after V lost 6 bases and J lost 0 bases. CDR3 protein: CASRTGQYSNQPQHF. DNA of the CDR3: TGTGCCAGCAGGACGGGACAGTATAGCAATCAGCCCCAGCATTTT.

The chain uses TRBV19 and TRBJ2-1; D remains ambiguous. This CDR3 is 11 amino acids long. Per germline, CDR1 LNHDA and CDR2 SQIVND (reference sequence). Trimming took 4 bases from V and 9 from J, leaving 7 bases between them. Here the CDR3 reads CASSNLGEQFF. As DNA, the CDR3 is TGTGCCAGTAGTAACTTAGGTGAGCAGTTCTTC.

The genes are TRBV19 and TRBJ1-1, with unresolved D. The CDR3 is 15 residues long. Trimming pared 6 bases from V and 1 base from J, leaving 15 bases between. Germline V gene data show CDR1 as LNHDA and CDR2 as SQIVND (reference sequence). CDR3 DNA sequence: TGTGCCAGTAGACTACGAGAGGCGTCGAACACTGAAGCTTTCTTT. Its protein product is CASRLREASNTEAFF.

The chain is built from TRBV6-5 and TRBJ1-1; D uncertain. The CDR3 totals 12 residues. V was cut by 7 bases and J by 8 bases, with 14 bases left in between. The germline V gene encodes CDR1 MNHEY and CDR2 SVGAGI. The CDR3 bases are TGTGCCAGCACCCCGGGCCGTGGGGAAGCTTTCTTT. It specifies CASTPGRGEAFF.

The chain combines TRBV3-1 (or the pseudogene TRBV3-2) with TRBJ2-3; possible D gene TRBD2, 6 bases. V shed 2 bases and J shed 2 bases, with 17 bases lying between them. Looked up from germline, CDR1 is LGHDT and CDR2 is YNNKEL (reference sequence). This CDR3 has 17 amino acids. CDR3 sequence: CASSQSPGLAFTDTQYF. The CDR3 DNA reads as TGTGCCAGCAGCCAATCACCGGGACTGGCCTTCACAGATACGCAGTATTTT.

The chain uses TRBV29-1 and TRBJ2-3; D might be TRBD1 (5 bases). The V gene lost 0 bases and the J gene lost 3 bases, with 10 bases spanning the gap. Germline V gene data show CDR1 as SQVTM and CDR2 as ANQGSEA. The CDR3 covers 14 residues. The CDR3 sequence: CSVEEGVVTDTQYF. The DNA of the CDR3 is TGCAGCGTTGAAGAAGGGGTAGTTACAGATACGCAGTATTTT.

The chain is built from TRBV7-2 and TRBJ2-2, with 8 bases identical to TRBD1. This CDR3 is 15 amino acids long. Per germline, CDR1 SGHTA and CDR2 FQGNSA. V lost 5 bases and J lost 5; bases outside the gene matches: 7. The CDR3 region is CASSPDRGRTGELFF. For the CDR3, the DNA is TGTGCCAGCAGCCCTGACAGGGGTAGAACCGGGGAGCTGTTTTTT.

The chain couples TRBV11-2 to TRBJ1-2; D remains ambiguous. CDR3 length equals 13 residues. V shed 0 bases and J shed 6 bases, with 8 bases lying between them. Per germline, CDR1 SGHAT and CDR2 FQNNGV. CDR3 DNA: TGTGCCAGCAGCTTAGATACCCTAAATGGCTACACCTTC. Its protein product is CASSLDTLNGYTF.

The CDR3 bases are TGTGCCAGCAGCCCCTGGGGACTAGCGGGGGGAGAGACCCAGTACTTC. It encodes CASSPWGLAGGETQYF. This chain uses TRBV9 with TRBJ2-5; 15 bases align to TRBD2. Losses at the gene ends were 4 bases for V and 4 bases for J; bases not matched to a gene: 5. This CDR3 region has 16 residues. Germline V gene sequence: CDR1 SGDLS, CDR2 YYNGEE.

This chain connects TRBV29-1 to TRBJ1-1, with 7 bases fitting TRBD1. From germline, CDR1 is SQVTM and CDR2 ANQGSEA. The CDR3 extends over 12 amino acids. Germline trimming cut 4 bases from V and 4 bases from J; bases unmatched to any gene: 3. DNA of the CDR3: TGCAGCGTTGTTTCAGGGGGCACTGAAGCTTTCTTT. Translation: CSVVSGGTEAFF.